This T cell receptor beta chain was captured by sequencing in a study of post-analysis software for immune sequencing data. Study conclusions and caveats: When patients were compared with controls, a handful of TRBV segments were more frequent, TRBV5-6, TRBV5-1 and TRBV20-1 among them.

With regard to this clonotype: What it binds is unknown.

Unique molecular identifiers featured in each of the TCR beta cDNA libraries. TCRdb itself ran the PCR reads through MiXCR, one entry per CDR3 protein. In the table there are hundreds of thousands of distinct CDR3 sequences, approximately 30% of which are singletons. Trimming shortened V by 6 bases and J by 5 bases, and 16 bases separated the two germline ends. Germline V lookup: CDR1 SGHAT, CDR2 FQNNGV. The CDR3 extends over 14 amino acids. The sequencing sample was made of blood. This sequence originates from a girl aged 10 to 17 with multiple sclerosis. The chain recombines TRBV11-2 with TRBJ2-5; D is possibly TRBD2 (5 bases). CDR3 sequence: CASRRVEPGETQYF. The DNA for the CDR3 is TGTGCCAGCAGGAGGGTCGAGCCGGGGGAGACCCAGTACTTC.